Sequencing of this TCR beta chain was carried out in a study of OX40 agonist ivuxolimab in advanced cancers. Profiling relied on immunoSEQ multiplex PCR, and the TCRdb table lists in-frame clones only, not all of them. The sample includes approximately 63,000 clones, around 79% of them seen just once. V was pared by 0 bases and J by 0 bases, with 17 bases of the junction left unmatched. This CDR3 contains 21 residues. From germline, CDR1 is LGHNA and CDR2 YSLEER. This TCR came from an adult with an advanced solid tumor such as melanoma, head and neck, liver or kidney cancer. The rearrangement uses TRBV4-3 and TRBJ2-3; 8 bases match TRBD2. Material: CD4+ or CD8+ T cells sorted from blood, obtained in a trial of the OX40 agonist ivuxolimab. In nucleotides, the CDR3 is TGCGCCAGCAGCCAAGATGGGGGAGGCGGGAGGCCCAGAACTAGCACAGATACGCAGTATTTT. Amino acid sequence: CASSQDGGGGRPRTSTDTQYF.